Listed below are T cell receptor beta chains from one sample, sequenced in a study of CD8 T cells in ankylosing spondylitis. TCRdb independently ran MiXCR on the 5' RACE reads; one entry per CDR3 protein. Here the sample spans about 90,000 distinct CDR3 sequences, around 25% being singletons. Sequences were obtained from blood, either unsorted or a sorted T cell fraction (not recorded which). The source is a male donor with ankylosing spondylitis or in good health (not recorded which). The CDR3 runs from the conserved cysteine through the conserved F or W. D genes are given only for firm matches. Not every row has a clone size; where given, it reads once, few, many or a size class.

TGTGCCAGCAGCTCAGGGGACCTCGCGCACAATCAGCCCCAGCATTTT	CASSSGDLAHNQPQHF	TRBJ1-5	TRBV7-9	.	few
TGCGCCAGCAGCTTTTCGTGGACAGAGGGAGATGAGCAGTTCTTC	CASSFSWTEGDEQFF	TRBJ2-1	TRBV5-1	.	.
TGTGCCAGCTCACCCGGGACACGGAACACCGGGGAGCTGTTTTTT	CASSPGTRNTGELFF	TRBJ2-2	TRBV18	.	.
TGTGCCAGCAGCGCCCCCCCCGGGACAGTGAACACTGAAGCTTTCTTT	CASSAPPGTVNTEAFF	TRBJ1-1	TRBV9	TRBD1	.
TGTGCCAGTAGCGGCGGAGGGGGTGGCACTGAAGCTTTCTTT	CASSGGGGGTEAFF	TRBJ1-1	TRBV19	.	.
TGTGCCAGCAGCTTAGAGTTAGGGTTAGCCGGGGAGCTGTTTTTT	CASSLELGLAGELFF	TRBJ2-2	TRBV7-2	.	few
TGTGCCAGCAGCCGACTCGGGACAGACAAAAACATTCAGTACTTC	CASSRLGTDKNIQYF	TRBJ2-4	TRBV7-2	TRBD1	few
TGTGCCAGCAGTTCCCGGACCGTTAACACTGAAGCTTTCTTT	CASSSRTVNTEAFF	TRBJ1-1	TRBV12-3/TRBV12-4	.	.
TGCGCCAGCAGCACAGACAGGTTCACAGATACGCAGTATTTT	CASSTDRFTDTQYF	TRBJ2-3	TRBV5-1	.	.
TGTGCCAGCTCACCGGACAGGGAACGCTACGAGCAGTACTTC	CASSPDRERYEQYF	TRBJ2-7	TRBV18	TRBD1	.
TGCAGTGCTAGTCCGGGTCAGGGAAACACCATATATTTT	CSASPGQGNTIYF	TRBJ1-3	TRBV20-1	.	few
TGTGCCAGCAGCCCGTCTCGGGGCATAATATCCGGGGCCAACGTCCTGACTTTC	CASSPSRGIISGANVLTF	TRBJ2-6	TRBV11-1	.	.
TGTGCCAGCAGCTTTTTCTGGGCCAACAATGAGCAGTTCTTC	CASSFFWANNEQFF	TRBJ2-1	TRBV5-5	.	few
TGCGCCAGCAGCTTGTGGGGTCTATCCGGGACTATCATCGAGCAGTTCTTC	CASSLWGLSGTIIEQFF	TRBJ2-1	TRBV5-1	TRBD2	.
TGTGCCAGCAGTCTCAAGTCCGATCAGCCCCAGCATTTT	CASSLKSDQPQHF	TRBJ1-5	TRBV12-3/TRBV12-4	.	.
TGTGCCAGCAGCGCCGGCTCCGACTACAATGAGCAGTTCTTC	CASSAGSDYNEQFF	TRBJ2-1	TRBV9	.	.
TGTGCCAGCAGCTTTGGGGCAGATACGCAGTATTTT	CASSFGADTQYF	TRBJ2-3	TRBV7-2	.	few
TGTGCCAGCAGTTTTTCCCCAAAAAAGGACCAGAGTCGGGAAAAACTGTTTTTT	CASSFSPKKDQSREKLFF	TRBJ1-4	TRBV28	.	.
TGTGCCAGCAGTTACTCGGGGGATGGGGCACAAGAGACCCAGTACTTC	CASSYSGDGAQETQYF	TRBJ2-5	TRBV6-5	.	many
TGTGCCAGCACAGTAACTAATGAAAAACTGTTTTTT	CASTVTNEKLFF	TRBJ1-4	TRBV5-5	.	few
TGCAGTGCTATCGAAGCGAACACCGGGGAGCTGTTTTTT	CSAIEANTGELFF	TRBJ2-2	TRBV20-1	.	few
TGTGCCAGCAGCCAAGGGGTTAGCACTGAAGCTTTCTTT	CASSQGVSTEAFF	TRBJ1-1	TRBV12-3/TRBV12-4	.	.
TGCAGTGCTAGGCGTCTAGCGGGAGGGCCCCACGAGCAGTACTTC	CSARRLAGGPHEQYF	TRBJ2-7	TRBV20-1	TRBD2	many
TGTGCCACCAGTGATTCGGCAAGGAAGAATGAGCAGTTCTTC	CATSDSARKNEQFF	TRBJ2-1	TRBV24-1	.	few
TGTGCCAGCAGTTACGGGACTTTGAACACCGGGGAGCTGTTTTTT	CASSYGTLNTGELFF	TRBJ2-2	TRBV6-5	.	many
TGCAGTGCTAGAACCTCGACTCGGTCTAGGACAGATACGCAGTATTTT	CSARTSTRSRTDTQYF	TRBJ2-3	TRBV20-1	.	.
TGCAGTGCTAGTGGGGGACAGGGTGAGACCCAGTACTTC	CSASGGQGETQYF	TRBJ2-5	TRBV20-1	TRBD1	many
TGTGCCAGCAGCCAAACAGGGGGCGAGACCCAGTACTTC	CASSQTGGETQYF	TRBJ2-5	TRBV3-1	TRBD1	few
TGCAGCGTTGTTCCAGCGGGGACCTACGAGCAGTACTTC	CSVVPAGTYEQYF	TRBJ2-7	TRBV29-1	TRBD2	few
TGCGCCAGCAGCTTGACAGGGAAGAACACTGAAGCTTTCTTT	CASSLTGKNTEAFF	TRBJ1-1	TRBV5-1	.	.
TGTGCCAGCAGTTTATTTAGCGGGAATAATAAGTTCTTC	CASSLFSGNNKFF	TRBJ2-1	TRBV27	TRBD2	many
TGTGCCATCAGTGAAGGACGCTATGGCTACACCTTC	CAISEGRYGYTF	TRBJ1-2	TRBV10-3	.	few
TGCAGGACTATGGTTAGTGGGACAGATACGCAGTATTTT	CRTMVSGTDTQYF	TRBJ2-3	TRBV20-1	.	few
TGCGCCAGCAGCCCACTGTCCGGGACGGGGGATGGCTACACCTTC	CASSPLSGTGDGYTF	TRBJ1-2	TRBV4-1	.	few
TGCGCCAGCAGTTTACTTGGATTACAAACAGGGATCCGGGGTGATGAGCAGTTCTTC	CASSLLGLQTGIRGDEQFF	TRBJ2-1	TRBV5-1	.	few
TGCAGTGCTTTCCCGACGGGGGAGACCCAGTACTTC	CSAFPTGETQYF	TRBJ2-5	TRBV20-1	.	few
TGTGCCAGCAGCTTAGGCGGGGGGCAGTACTATGGGGCCAACGTCCTGACTTTC	CASSLGGGQYYGANVLTF	TRBJ2-6	TRBV11-2	TRBD2	few
TGTGCCAGCCGGAATCCTACCCAAAATTCACCCCTCCACTTT	CASRNPTQNSPLHF	TRBJ1-6	TRBV6-1	.	few
TGTGCCAGCGGTGGACAGGGGGAACTGGGCAATCAGCCCCAGCATTTT	CASGGQGELGNQPQHF	TRBJ1-5	TRBV6-1	TRBD1	few
TGCAGTGCTAGAGACCTAAATAGGGTTAGCAATCAGCCCCAGCATTTT	CSARDLNRVSNQPQHF	TRBJ1-5	TRBV20-1	.	.
TGTGCCAGCAGCTTAGCGTGGGACAGGGGAAATGAGCAGTTCTTC	CASSLAWDRGNEQFF	TRBJ2-1	TRBV7-9	TRBD1	few
TGTGCCAGCAGCCCGGGGAGTAGCACAGATACGCAGTATTTT	CASSPGSSTDTQYF	TRBJ2-3	TRBV4-2	.	few
TGCAGTGCGCACTTCCTGAACACTGAAGCTTTCTTT	CSAHFLNTEAFF	TRBJ1-1	TRBV20-1	.	.
TGCGCCAGCAGGCAAGAACGACAGGAATATTCACCCCTCCACTTT	CASRQERQEYSPLHF	TRBJ1-6	TRBV5-1	.	.
TGTGCCAGCAGTGACATCTCGGGGGAGAACAATGAGCAGTTCTTC	CASSDISGENNEQFF	TRBJ2-1	TRBV2	.	many
TGCAGTGCTAGTTCTACGCGGGGAGGTTATACGCAGTATTTT	CSASSTRGGYTQYF	TRBJ2-3	TRBV20-1	.	.
TGTGCCAGCCGGGGGCACACCCGCACAGATACGCAGTATTTT	CASRGHTRTDTQYF	TRBJ2-3	TRBV7-9	.	.
TGTGCCAGCTCACCAGAGACAGCCGCCGGGCAGTACTTC	CASSPETAAGQYF	TRBJ2-7	TRBV18	.	.
TGTGCCAGCAGTGGTGCAGATACGCAGTATTTT	CASSGADTQYF	TRBJ2-3	TRBV2	.	.
TGTGCCAGCAGTTTAGCGGGGGCTAGCGGGGCGGATGAGCAGTTCTTC	CASSLAGASGADEQFF	TRBJ2-1	TRBV12-3/TRBV12-4	TRBD2	.
TGCAGCGCCCTTGGGGCCGCATATGGCTACACCTTC	CSALGAAYGYTF	TRBJ1-2	TRBV29-1	.	.